The 24 T cell receptor beta chains in this list originate from one sample, sequenced in a study of T cells in Graves' hyperthyroidism and ophthalmopathy. From RNA transcripts, TCR beta CDR3 regions were amplified. A first-round RT-PCR of the TCR CDR3 used the HTBI primer set. TCRdb passed the multiplex PCR reads through MiXCR, listing each CDR3 protein once. The sample holds fewer than 550,000 distinct CDR3 sequences, approximately 24% seen once. Sequencing was performed on blood. These TCRs come from a woman in her thirties with Graves' ophthalmopathy.

This clonotype was seen ten or more times. The CDR3 reads CSAPSLTESEAFF. CDR3 coding DNA: TGCAGTGCGCCGAGCTTGACGGAATCTGAAGCTTTCTTT. The gene calls are TRBV20-1 and TRBJ1-1; D is undetermined. The CDR3 sequence is 13 residues long. Trimming cost V 6 bases and J 6 bases, with 17 bases left between them. Germline V gene sequence: CDR1 DFQATT, CDR2 SNEGSKA (reference sequence).

This clonotype was counted between two and nine times. This chain connects TRBV6-1 to TRBJ1-2; no firm D call. Germline CDR1 MNHNS, CDR2 SASEGT. The CDR3 sequence is 12 residues long. The V end was cut by 6 bases, the J end by 7 bases, with 12 bases between. In DNA form, the CDR3 reads TGTGCCAGCAGCACAGATCCGGGTGGCTACACCTTC. Amino acids: CASSTDPGGYTF.

Note on this clonotype: One end of the junction varies from germline; a read error may be responsible. The V call is TRBV11-2, the J call TRBJ1-2, with D unresolved. The CDR3 length is 11 residues. The germline CDR1 and CDR2 sequences are SGHAT and FQNNGV. The DNA of the CDR3 is TGTGCCAGCAGCCACCAGACACGCAGTTCCTTC. Translated, it gives CASSHQTRSSF.

This clonotype was seen a handful of times. The V and J genes are TRBV2 and TRBJ2-2, with D uncertain. V dropped 2 bases and J dropped 7 bases, with 5 bases sitting between them. The CDR3 runs to 12 residues. From germline, CDR1 is SNHLY and CDR2 FYNNEI. CDR3 in DNA: TGTGCCAGCAGTGAAACACACGGGGAGCTGTTTTTT. It codes for CASSETHGELFF.

The rearrangement uses TRBV20-1 and TRBJ1-2, with D possibly matching TRBD1 (6 bases). Germline-derived CDR1 and CDR2 are DFQATT and SNEGSKA (reference sequence). CDR3 length: 13 amino acids. Trimming left V 3 bases short and J 7 bases short, with 15 bases between. CDR3 loop: CSASLGGAGGYTF. CDR3 DNA: TGCAGTGCTAGTTTAGGGGGGGCAGGTGGCTACACCTTC.

This clonotype appeared many times. V is TRBV29-1 and J is TRBJ2-4, with 12 bases lining up with TRBD1. With V trimmed by 3 bases and J by 1 base, 4 bases remained unmatched. The germline CDR1 and CDR2 sequences are SQVTM and ANQGSEA. The CDR3 is made up of 16 amino acids. In DNA, the CDR3 is TGCAGCGTTGAGGGACAGGGGGCTTCGGCCAAAAACATTCAGTACTTC. It specifies CSVEGQGASAKNIQYF.

This clonotype was detected many times. The rearrangement uses TRBV6-5 and TRBJ2-7; 14 nucleotides align to TRBD2. After removal of 4 bases from V and 3 bases from J, the junction contained 2 bases not matched to a gene. The CDR3 is 15 amino acids. Germline V gene lookup returns CDR1 MNHEY and CDR2 SVGAGI. The CDR3 DNA reads TGTGCCAGCAGTTTCGGACTAGCGGGGGGCTACGAGCAGTACTTC. Translation: CASSFGLAGGYEQYF.

There are a few counts of this clonotype. This chain uses TRBV6-1 with TRBJ2-2; D perhaps matches TRBD1 (6 bases). The CDR3 is 15 residues long. Trimming removed 6 bases at V and 7 bases at J, with 18 bases between. Germline CDR1 and CDR2: MNHNS and SASEGT. The CDR3 DNA sequence: TGTGCCAGCAGCCAACAGGGAAGTATCGTCGGGGAGCTGTTTTTT. Amino acids: CASSQQGSIVGELFF.

The rearrangement uses TRBV11-2 and TRBJ1-5; D is undetermined. The germline V gene encodes CDR1 SGHAT and CDR2 FQNNGV. The CDR3 is made up of 15 amino acids. V lost 6 bases to trimming and J lost 2 bases, with 14 bases between them. CDR3 loop: CASSYGRFGNQPQHF. The CDR3 region has the DNA TGTGCCAGCAGTTACGGACGCTTTGGCAATCAGCCCCAGCATTTT.

This clonotype was observed many times. This chain joins TRBV28 and TRBJ1-6, with 9 bases fitting TRBD1. Germline values: CDR1 MDHEN, CDR2 SYDVKM. The junction had 13 bases not matched to a gene; V was cut back by 8 bases and J by 14 bases. The length of the CDR3 is 14 residues. The CDR3 protein is CASWDPGQGHTLHF. The DNA of the CDR3 is TGTGCCAGCTGGGATCCGGGACAGGGCCACACCCTCCACTTT. The full variable domain, in which reference TRBV28 and TRBJ1-6 provide the parts outside the CDR3, is DVKVTQSSRYLVKRTGEKVFLECVQDMDHENMFWYRQDPGLGLRLIYFSYDVKMKEKGDIPEGYSVSREKKERFSLILESASTNQTSMYLCASWDPGQGHTLHFGNGTRLTVT.

This clonotype occurred many times. This sequence joins TRBV6-5 and TRBJ2-7; no clear D gene. Trimming took off 0 bases at V and 2 bases at J, with 8 bases between the two ends. Germline V CDR1 and CDR2: MNHEY, SVGAGI. The CDR3 contains 14 residues. The CDR3 sequence: CASSYSAGPYEQYF. The DNA of the CDR3 is TGTGCCAGCAGTTACTCGGCAGGTCCCTACGAGCAGTACTTC.

V usage is TRBV6-2 or TRBV6-3 and J usage is TRBJ2-2; D uncertain. Germline V gene sequence: CDR1 MNHEY, CDR2 SVGEGT. The CDR3 loop spans 12 amino acids. Trimming stripped 7 bases from V and 1 base from J, with 4 bases between. The CDR3 region has the DNA TGTGCCAGCACGTGGAACACCGGGGAGCTGTTTTTT. Its protein product is CASTWNTGELFF.

This clonotype was observed many times. The rearrangement links TRBV10-3 to TRBJ2-7; 7 bases match TRBD2. V gave up 1 base and J gave up 1 base; unmatched junction bases: 4. Germline loops: CDR1 ENHRY, CDR2 SYGVKD. CDR3 length: 15 residues. This chain's CDR3 is CAISEFLGGSYEQYF. DNA of the CDR3: TGTGCCATCAGTGAGTTTTTGGGGGGGTCCTACGAGCAGTACTTC.

A few counts support this clonotype. DNA of the CDR3: TGTGCCAGCAGTTACATCTGGGAGACCCAGTACTTC. The encoded protein is CASSYIWETQYF. The genes are TRBV6-2 or TRBV6-3 and TRBJ2-5; D is undetermined. The germline V and J ends were trimmed by 2 bases and 5 bases, with 6 bases remaining between them. The length of the CDR3 is 12 residues. Germline V gene data show CDR1 as MNHEY and CDR2 as SVGEGT.

V gene TRBV6-1 combines with J gene TRBJ2-5; 9 bases fit TRBD2. V dropped 6 bases and J dropped 5; count of bases not matched to a gene: 16. The CDR3 is 17 residues long. The germline gives CDR1 MNHNS, CDR2 SASEGT. This CDR3 is CASSPPSWLAGRETQYF. CDR3 in DNA: TGTGCCAGCAGCCCTCCCTCGTGGCTAGCGGGGCGGGAGACCCAGTACTTC.

The table lists this clonotype with many counts. The V gene is TRBV6-1, the J gene TRBJ2-7; TRBD1 aligns across 8 bases. This CDR3 has 17 amino acids. Germline CDR1 and CDR2: MNHNS and SASEGT. J lost 5 bases, V lost 1 base, and 13 bases had no gene match. This CDR3 is CASSEEVAGTGRDEQYF. DNA of the CDR3: TGTGCCAGCAGTGAAGAGGTTGCCGGGACAGGTCGGGACGAGCAGTACTTC.

This chain joins TRBV12-3 or TRBV12-4 and TRBJ2-7, with D possibly being TRBD2 (5 bases). V shed 6 bases and J shed 2 bases, with 14 bases lying between them. This CDR3 comprises 14 residues. The CDR3, as DNA: TGTGCCAGCAGAAAACGGGGATTTACCTACGAGCAGTACTTC. It codes for CASRKRGFTYEQYF.

This clonotype was counted a few times. J is TRBJ2-4 and V is TRBV20-1; 7 bases agree with TRBD1. This CDR3 spans 15 amino acids. The junction had 7 bases not matched to a gene; V was cut back by 5 bases and J by 0 bases. Germline-derived CDR1 and CDR2 are DFQATT and SNEGSKA (reference sequence). As DNA, the CDR3 is TGCAGTGCTGATCCCGGGACAGTAGCCAAAAACATTCAGTACTTC. It is translated as CSADPGTVAKNIQYF.

This clonotype was seen repeatedly, ten times or more. CDR3 region: CASTSPGTGGEQYF. For the CDR3, the DNA is TGTGCCAGCACGTCCCCAGGGACAGGGGGCGAGCAGTACTTC. The rearrangement uses TRBV28 and TRBJ2-7; 11 bases match TRBD1. CDR1 and CDR2 (germline): MDHEN, SYDVKM. V gave up 7 bases and J gave up 6 bases; unmatched junction bases: 8. This CDR3 is 14 amino acids long.

This clonotype was detected once. The chain combines TRBV12-5 with TRBJ2-1; TRBD1 matches 10 bases. Trimming took 1 base from V and 8 from J; bases not matched to a gene: 2. The CDR3 extends over 14 amino acids. Germline V gives CDR1 LGHNT, CDR2 FRNRAP. Written as DNA, the CDR3 is TGTGCTAGTGGTTTGGACGGACAGGGGGATGAGCAGTTCTTC. The encoded protein is CASGLDGQGDEQFF. The variable domain in full, completed from reference TRBV12-5 and TRBJ2-1, reads DARVTQTPRHKVTEMGQEVTMRCQPILGHNTVFWYRQTMMQGLELLAYFRNRAPLDDSGMPKDRFSAEMPDATLATLKIQPSEPRDSAVYFCASGLDGQGDEQFFGPGTRLTVL.

V is TRBV7-2 and J is TRBJ2-5, with 8 bases fitting TRBD1. The V segment lost 1 base and the J segment 7 bases; nucleotides outside the gene matches: 5. Germline CDR1 reads SGHTA; CDR2 reads FQGNSA. CDR3 length: 14 amino acids. CDR3 amino acids: CASSLGQGTGTQYF. The CDR3 DNA is TGTGCCAGCAGCTTAGGACAGGGGACGGGGACCCAGTACTTC.

This clonotype was seen repeatedly, ten times or more. Here the CDR3 DNA reads TGTGCCAGCAGCCGGGACGTCTCCTACGAGCAGTACTTC. Amino acid sequence: CASSRDVSYEQYF. This chain connects TRBV6-2 or TRBV6-3 to TRBJ2-7; the D call may be TRBD1 or TRBD2 (5 bases each). This CDR3 is 13 amino acids long. Trimming stripped 6 bases from V and 0 bases from J, with 9 bases between. Germline values: CDR1 MNHEY, CDR2 SVGEGT.

This clonotype has just a few counts. The chain is built from TRBV11-2 and TRBJ1-6, with D unclear. Germline-derived CDR1 and CDR2 are SGHAT and FQNNGV. CDR3 length equals 17 residues. The V gene lost 3 bases and the J gene lost 0 bases, with 12 bases spanning the gap. DNA for the CDR3: TGTGCCAGCAGCTTGTGGCCCGGGAGCTCCTATAATTCACCCCTCCACTTT. Amino acids: CASSLWPGSSYNSPLHF.

This clonotype was counted at least ten times. This chain links TRBV4-2 with TRBJ2-7; tentatively, D is TRBD1 (6 bases). Between the trimmed V and J ends, which lost 1 base and 3 bases, there was a span of 13 bases. The CDR3 consists of 15 residues. Germline V lookup: CDR1 LGHNA, CDR2 YNFKEQ. The CDR3 region is CASSQGETGFYEQYF. The CDR3 DNA reads TGTGCCAGCAGCCAAGGGGAGACAGGATTCTACGAGCAGTACTTC.